This T cell receptor beta chain was profiled in a study of cytomegalovirus exposure and HLA in healthy donors. General study points: No immune exposure information besides CMV serostatus was available.

PCR was performed using 60 Vbeta and 13 Jbeta primers. This table comes from immunoSEQ multiplex PCR, and its TCRdb copy is limited to in-frame clones, with some not included. The table includes 170,000 or so clones, around 80% detected once. This clone was seen once. Its specificity is not known. CDR3 length: 16 residues. V gave up 2 bases and J gave up 1 base; unmatched junction bases: 3. Per germline, CDR1 SGHTA and CDR2 FQGNSA. The sample comprised PBMCs. V usage is TRBV7-2 and J usage is TRBJ2-5, with 11 bases fitting TRBD2. The sequence was obtained from a man younger than 30 in good health and CMV-seronegative. DNA for the CDR3: TGTGCCAGCAGCTTAACTAGCGGGGGCTTCCAAGAGACCCAGTACTTC. Translated, it gives CASSLTSGGFQETQYF.